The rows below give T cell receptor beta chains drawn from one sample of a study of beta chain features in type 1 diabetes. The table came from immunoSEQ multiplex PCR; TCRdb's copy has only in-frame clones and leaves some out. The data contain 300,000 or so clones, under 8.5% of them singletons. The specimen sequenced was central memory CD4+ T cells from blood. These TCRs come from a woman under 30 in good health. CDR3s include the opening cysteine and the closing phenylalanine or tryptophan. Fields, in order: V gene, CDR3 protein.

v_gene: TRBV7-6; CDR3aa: CASSLVGTAGEQYF
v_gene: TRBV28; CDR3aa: CASLAGGANVLTF
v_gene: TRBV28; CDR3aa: CASWGQGGSSNTEAFF
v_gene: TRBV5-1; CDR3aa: CASGRTSYEQYF
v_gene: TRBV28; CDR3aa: CASSLIGGRAYEQYF
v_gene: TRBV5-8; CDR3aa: CASSGTSLAISYNEQFF
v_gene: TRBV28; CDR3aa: CASSLLVVLNQPQHF
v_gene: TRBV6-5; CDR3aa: CASGSMGERETQYF
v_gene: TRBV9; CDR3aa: CASSVSGRTAGDTQYF
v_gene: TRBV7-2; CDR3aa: CASSGRTGGQPQHF
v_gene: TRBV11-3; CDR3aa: CASSPGGQRQYF
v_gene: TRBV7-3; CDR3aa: CASSTGPSGSYEQYF
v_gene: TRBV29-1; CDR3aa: CSVGGPGTEAFF
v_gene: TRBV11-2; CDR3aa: CASSGQLSGYGYTF
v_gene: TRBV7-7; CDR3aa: CASSLSPSTGPYEQYF
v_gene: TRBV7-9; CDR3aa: CASSLGTSDYNEQFF
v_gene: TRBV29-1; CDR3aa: CSVRKEYEQYF
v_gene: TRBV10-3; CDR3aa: CAISESMGTRQFF
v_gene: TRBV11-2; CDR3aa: CASSLDSLNQPQHF
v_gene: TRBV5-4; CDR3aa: CASSLRLRDQETQYF
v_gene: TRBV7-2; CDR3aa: CASSLNRVYEQYF
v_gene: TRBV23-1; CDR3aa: CASSQSKIPGQGYEQYF
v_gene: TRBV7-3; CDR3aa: CASSRTRGYEQYF
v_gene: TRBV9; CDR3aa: CASSERGSYNEQFF
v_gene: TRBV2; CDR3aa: CASSDRTGGQPQHF
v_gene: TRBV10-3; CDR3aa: CAISVKQNTGELFF